The 28 T cell receptor beta chains reported below all come from one sample, sequenced in a study of cytotoxic CD8 clonotypes in ibrutinib-treated CLL (dated by TCRdb to the early 2020s). The time point label for this specimen denotes: about 11 months on ibrutinib. The library was built by means of the immunoSEQ multiplex PCR assay. The table comes from immuneACCESS by way of TCRdb, which keeps in-frame sequences with V and J called. Part of the clones is missing from these tables; in studies checked, under half for an unresolved V gene and the rest for unknown reasons. The sample includes just over 65,000 clones, with about 64% observed a single time. The ten largest clones add up to 5.7% of the sample. Specimen: PBMCs, collected after 12 months of ibrutinib treatment. These receptors all come from a human donor with chronic lymphocytic leukemia.

The chain joins TRBV2 to TRBJ2-7; possible D gene TRBD1, 5 bases. The CDR3 contains 15 residues. V lost 6 bases, J lost 0 bases, and 15 bases lay in between. Germline V gene sequence: CDR1 SNHLY, CDR2 FYNNEI. This CDR3 is CASRTTQGYSYEQYF. The CDR3 DNA sequence: TGTGCCAGCAGAACTACTCAGGGTTACTCCTACGAGCAGTACTTC.

This clone is medium-sized. The chain recombines TRBV30 with TRBJ2-7, with TRBD1 identical over 7 bases. CDR1 and CDR2 (germline): GTSNPN, SVGIG (reference sequence). The CDR3 has 11 residues. V shed 5 bases, J shed 7 bases, and the junction held 5 bases outside the gene matches. The CDR3 region is CAWQGVGEQYF. DNA for the CDR3: TGTGCCTGGCAGGGGGTGGGTGAGCAGTACTTC.

The chain is built from TRBV7-8 and TRBJ1-2; D perhaps matches TRBD1 (6 bases). CDR1 is SGHVS, CDR2 FQNEAQ, per germline. The CDR3 consists of 13 residues. Trimming left V 4 bases short and J 8 bases short, with 14 bases between. CDR3 loop: CASSSITGNGYTF. DNA for the CDR3: TGTGCCAGCAGCTCAATTACAGGGAACGGCTACACCTTC.

The rearrangement uses TRBV2 and TRBJ2-3, with TRBD2 identical over 10 bases. Per germline, CDR1 SNHLY and CDR2 FYNNEI. J was trimmed by 6 bases and V by 4 bases; bases with no gene match: 7. The CDR3 covers 15 residues. The CDR3 protein is CASSVERGGTDTQYF. The CDR3 DNA is TGTGCCAGCAGTGTGGAGCGGGGGGGGACGGATACGCAGTATTTT.

The chain recombines TRBV7-3 with TRBJ2-1, with 8 bases fitting TRBD2. Germline V lookup: CDR1 SGHTA, CDR2 FQGTGA. The length of the CDR3 is 13 residues. Trimming removed 4 bases from V and 7 bases from J; junction bases left unmatched: 3. The CDR3 is CASSSTGGNEQFF. Here the CDR3 DNA reads TGTGCCAGCAGCTCCACGGGGGGGAATGAGCAGTTCTTC.

This rearrangement joins TRBV5-4 to TRBJ1-2, with TRBD1 matching over 7 bases. The V gene's germline CDR1 is SGHNT and CDR2 YYREEE (reference sequence). V dropped 4 bases and J dropped 3; count of bases not matched to a gene: 6. This CDR3 is built from 14 residues. The CDR3 reads CASSIPGQDYGYTF. The CDR3 region has the DNA TGTGCCAGCAGCATTCCCGGACAGGACTATGGCTACACCTTC. The variable domain in full, with the rest retrieved from reference TRBV5-4 and TRBJ1-2, is ETGVTQSPTHLIKTRGQQVTLRCSSQSGHNTVSWYQQALGQGPQFIFQYYREEENGRGNFPPRFSGLQFPNYSSELNVNALELDDSALYLCASSIPGQDYGYTFGSGTRLTVV.

The chain recombines TRBV7-7 with TRBJ2-3; D unclear. Germline V gene sequence: CDR1 SSHAT, CDR2 FNYEAQ (reference sequence). With 2 bases removed from V and 0 bases from J, the gap between germline ends came to 12 bases. The CDR3 length is 16 residues. CDR3 sequence reads: CASSLLWSASTDTQYF. The CDR3 DNA reads as TGTGCCAGCAGCTTATTGTGGTCAGCTAGCACAGATACGCAGTATTTT. Based on the CDR3 plus reference TRBV7-7 and TRBJ2-3, the full variable domain is GAGVSQSPRYKVTKRGQDVTLRCDPISSHATLYWYQQALGQGPEFLTYFNYEAQPDKSGLPSDRFSAERPEGSISTLTIQRTEQRDSAMYRCASSLLWSASTDTQYFGPGTRLTVL.

The J gene is TRBJ1-2, the V gene TRBV28; D is unresolved. Trimming removed 10 bases at V and 3 bases at J, with 27 bases between. The length of the CDR3 is 17 residues. CDR1 is MDHEN, CDR2 SYDVKM, per germline. The CDR3 bases are TGTGCCACCGCAAACCCGGGGAGAAGGAGTTGGGACTATGGCTACACCTTC. Translating it yields CATANPGRRSWDYGYTF.

The V call is TRBV4-3, the J call TRBJ1-2; D gene unclear. This CDR3 region has 13 residues. V gave up 2 bases and J gave up 8 bases, with 12 bases separating them. Germline V gene lookup returns CDR1 LGHNA and CDR2 YSLEER. This CDR3 reads CASSQSSFLGYTF. CDR3 DNA: TGCGCCAGCAGCCAAAGTAGTTTCCTCGGCTACACCTTC.

In this sample, this clone turned up a few times. A junction end diverges from the germline sequence, so it may reflect a read error. As DNA, the CDR3 is TGTGCCAGCAGTGAAGCCCCAACTACCTATCGCTACACCTTC. It codes for CASSEAPTTYRYTF. The chain joins TRBV6-1 to TRBJ1-2; D call uncertain. The CDR3 length is 14 residues. Germline loops: CDR1 MNHNS, CDR2 SASEGT.

The sample holds a few counts of this clone. The rearrangement joins TRBV19 to TRBJ2-7; D might be TRBD2 (5 bases). The CDR3 length is 13 residues. The V end lost 3 bases, the J end lost 4 bases, and 10 bases lay between the germline ends. Germline V lookup: CDR1 LNHDA, CDR2 SQIVND (reference sequence). CDR3 coding DNA: TGTGCCAGTAGTATGTATCGGGGATACGAGCAGTACTTC. This sequence encodes CASSMYRGYEQYF. The complete variable domain, with remaining parts taken from reference TRBV19 and TRBJ2-7, reads DGGITQSPKYLFRKEGQNVTLSCEQNLNHDAMYWYRQDPGQGLRLIYYSQIVNDFQKGDIAEGYSVSREKKESFPLTVTSAQKNPTAFYLCASSMYRGYEQYFGPGTRLTVT.

The V and J genes are TRBV15 and TRBJ2-1; a weak D match, TRBD1 (5 bases). The CDR3 covers 15 residues. V lost 1 base and J lost 0, with 7 bases in between. The germline V gene encodes CDR1 LNHNV and CDR2 YYDKDF (reference sequence). CDR3 DNA sequence: TGTGCCACCAGCAGAGGGGGCAGCTCCTACAATGAGCAGTTCTTC. Its translation is CATSRGGSSYNEQFF.

The rearrangement uses TRBV27 and TRBJ1-1, with D tentatively TRBD1 (6 bases). Germline values: CDR1 MNHEY, CDR2 SMNVEV (reference sequence). CDR3 length: 14 residues. V was clipped by 5 bases and J by 5 bases, with 15 bases between them. The CDR3 sequence is CASSQWDQGTEAFF. In DNA form, the CDR3 reads TGTGCCAGCAGTCAATGGGACCAGGGGACTGAAGCTTTCTTT.

This clone was picked up a small number of times. The chain links TRBV28 to TRBJ1-5; D call uncertain. The CDR3 loop spans 12 amino acids. V was clipped by 5 bases and J by 7 bases, with 9 bases between them. The germline gives CDR1 MDHEN, CDR2 SYDVKM. For the CDR3, the DNA is TGTGCCAGCAGTGTCACAGTCCAGCCCCAGCATTTT. This codes for CASSVTVQPQHF.

This clone has only a few counts. The chain carries TRBV18 and TRBJ1-5; D perhaps matches TRBD1 (5 bases). Trimming removed 3 bases at V and 1 base at J, with 10 bases between. This CDR3 is 15 amino acids long. Germline-derived CDR1 and CDR2 are KGHSH and LQKENI. CDR3 sequence: CASSPKDSSNQPQHF. The CDR3 DNA follows: TGTGCCAGCTCACCTAAAGACAGCAGCAATCAGCCCCAGCATTTT.

In this sample, this clone turned up a few times. CDR3 in DNA: TGTGCCAGCAGCGGCCGACAGGGGTTAGGAGAGACTGAAGCTTTCTTT. It is translated as CASSGRQGLGETEAFF. This chain joins TRBV5-8 and TRBJ1-1; TRBD1 matches 8 bases. The CDR3 is 16 residues long. CDR1 is SGHTS, CDR2 YDEGEE, per germline. With V trimmed by 4 bases and J by 5 bases, 13 bases remained unmatched.

Only one count was recorded for this clone. The chain couples TRBV7-2 to TRBJ1-1; D uncertain. The CDR3 covers 12 residues. V was pared by 6 bases and J by 5 bases, with 10 bases between. Germline values: CDR1 SGHTA, CDR2 FQGNSA. Here the CDR3 DNA reads TGTGCCAGCAGACCTAAGGTAACTGAAGCTTTCTTT. It codes for CASRPKVTEAFF.

The chain joins TRBV4-1 to TRBJ2-7, with 9 bases lining up with TRBD1. V lost 8 bases, J lost 5 bases, and 13 bases stayed unmatched. CDR1 and CDR2 (germline): MGHRA, YSYEKL. CDR3 size: 15 residues. The CDR3: CASSVRDRDLHEQYF. For the CDR3, the DNA is TGCGCCAGCTCCGTCCGGGACAGGGATCTCCACGAGCAGTACTTC.

This rearrangement joins TRBV7-9 to TRBJ2-3; D gene uncertain. V was shortened by 2 bases and J by 1 base, with 7 bases between the two germline ends. Germline V gives CDR1 SEHNR, CDR2 FQNEAQ (reference sequence). The CDR3 sequence is 14 residues long. The chain's CDR3 is CASSLSAGTDTQYF. DNA for the CDR3: TGTGCCAGCAGCTTAAGCGCTGGCACAGATACGCAGTATTTT.

This clone was found once. The chain employs TRBV7-8 and TRBJ1-3; a weak D match, TRBD1 (5 bases). The CDR3 is made up of 14 amino acids. Germline CDR1 SGHVS, CDR2 FQNEAQ. Trimming cost V 4 bases and J 4 bases, with 11 bases left between them. CDR3 coding DNA: TGTGCCAGCAGCTCAATGGGGCGAGGAAACACCATATATTTT. This encodes CASSSMGRGNTIYF.

This clone was counted a few times. The rearrangement links TRBV11-2 to TRBJ2-1; 8 bases line up with TRBD2. The CDR3 runs 15 residues. V dropped 3 bases and J dropped 5; count of bases not matched to a gene: 6. Germline loops: CDR1 SGHAT, CDR2 FQNNGV. The CDR3 region is CASSLGSGGNNEQFF. For the CDR3, the DNA is TGTGCCAGCAGCTTGGGGAGCGGGGGAAACAATGAGCAGTTCTTC.

The chain links TRBV30 to TRBJ1-1, with D possibly TRBD1 on 5 matching bases. The CDR3 totals 15 residues. V lost 2 bases, J lost 5 bases, and 18 bases lay in between. Germline assignment: CDR1 GTSNPN and CDR2 SVGIG (reference sequence). This chain's CDR3 is CAWSQAGQGRTEAFF. The CDR3, as DNA: TGTGCCTGGAGTCAAGCAGGGCAGGGAAGGACTGAAGCTTTCTTT.

This clone was detected a few times. V gene TRBV18 combines with J gene TRBJ1-6, with 7 nucleotides matching TRBD1. V lost 2 bases to trimming and J lost 9 bases; unmatched junction nucleotides: 4. This CDR3 is 14 amino acids long. The V gene's germline CDR1 is KGHSH and CDR2 LQKENI. CDR3 sequence (DNA): TGTGCCAGCTCACCAGACAGGGTCAGTTCACCCCTCCACTTT. Its translation is CASSPDRVSSPLHF.

The chain uses TRBV28 and TRBJ2-7; D perhaps matches TRBD1 (5 bases). Germline V gene data show CDR1 as MDHEN and CDR2 as SYDVKM. Trimming shortened V by 6 bases and J by 6 bases, and 24 bases separated the two germline ends. The CDR3 has 16 residues. This chain's CDR3 is CASSTPGRGATGEQYF. The CDR3 bases are TGTGCCAGCAGCACCCCAGGGCGTGGGGCGACGGGCGAGCAGTACTTC.

V is TRBV11-2 and J is TRBJ1-4; 8 bases fit TRBD1. The V and J ends lost 5 bases and 8 bases, in that order; junction bases with no gene match: 10. CDR1 SGHAT and CDR2 FQNNGV come from the germline V gene. This CDR3 region has 15 residues. This CDR3 is CASSVTTGAEEKLFF. CDR3 in DNA: TGTGCCAGCAGCGTCACGACAGGGGCGGAGGAAAAACTGTTTTTT.

Written as DNA, the CDR3 is TGCGCCAGCAGCCCTACAGGGGGCAAGAACACTGAAGCTTTCTTT. Translated, it gives CASSPTGGKNTEAFF. The genes are TRBV4-1 and TRBJ1-1; 9 nucleotides agree with TRBD1. The J segment lost 1 base and the V segment lost 4 bases, leaving 4 bases of the junction unmatched. Germline V gene lookup returns CDR1 MGHRA and CDR2 YSYEKL. The CDR3 spans 15 residues.

The V gene is TRBV7-9, the J gene TRBJ1-5; possibly TRBD1 for D (6 bases). The CDR3 length is 12 residues. The V and J ends lost 5 bases and 6 bases respectively, with 8 bases between them. In germline, CDR1 is SEHNR, CDR2 FQNEAQ (reference sequence). CDR3 sequence (DNA): TGTGCCAGCAGCGCACAGGGTCAGCCCCAGCATTTT. Its protein is CASSAQGQPQHF.

The rearrangement joins TRBV29-1 to TRBJ1-1; 7 bases match TRBD1. Trimming removed 2 bases from V and 8 bases from J; junction bases left unmatched: 8. Germline CDR1 and CDR2: SQVTM and ANQGSEA. This CDR3 is built from 13 residues. The CDR3 sequence: CSVEPGGTAEAFF. CDR3 bases: TGCAGCGTTGAACCGGGCGGGACAGCCGAAGCTTTCTTT.